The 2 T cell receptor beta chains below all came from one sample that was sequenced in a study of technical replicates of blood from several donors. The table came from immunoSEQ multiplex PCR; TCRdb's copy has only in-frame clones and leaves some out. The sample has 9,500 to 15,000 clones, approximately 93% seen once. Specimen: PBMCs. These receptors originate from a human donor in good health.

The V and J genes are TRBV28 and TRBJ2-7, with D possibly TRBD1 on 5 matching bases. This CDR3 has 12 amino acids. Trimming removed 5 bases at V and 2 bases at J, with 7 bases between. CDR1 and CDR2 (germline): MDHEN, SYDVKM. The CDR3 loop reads CASSVGAYEQYF. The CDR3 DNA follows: TGTGCCAGCAGTGTAGGGGCCTACGAGCAGTACTTC.

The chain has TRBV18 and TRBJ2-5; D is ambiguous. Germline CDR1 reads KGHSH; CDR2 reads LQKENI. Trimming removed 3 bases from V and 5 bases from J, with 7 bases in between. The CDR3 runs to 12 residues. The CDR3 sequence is CASSPYGETQYF. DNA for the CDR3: TGTGCCAGCTCACCGTACGGGGAGACCCAGTACTTC.